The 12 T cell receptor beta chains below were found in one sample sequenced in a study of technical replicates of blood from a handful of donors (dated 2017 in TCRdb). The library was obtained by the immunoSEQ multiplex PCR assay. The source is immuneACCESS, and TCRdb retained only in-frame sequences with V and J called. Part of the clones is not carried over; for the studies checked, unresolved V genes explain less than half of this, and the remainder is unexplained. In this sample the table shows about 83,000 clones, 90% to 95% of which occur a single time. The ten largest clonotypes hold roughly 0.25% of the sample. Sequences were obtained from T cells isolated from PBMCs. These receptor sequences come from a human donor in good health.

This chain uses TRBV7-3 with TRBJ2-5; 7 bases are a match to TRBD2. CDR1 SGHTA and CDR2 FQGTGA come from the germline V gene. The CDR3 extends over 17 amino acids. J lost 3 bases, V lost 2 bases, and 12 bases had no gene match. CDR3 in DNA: TGTGCCAGCAGCTTATCGGGTCGATGGGGGGGAAAAGAGACCCAGTACTTC. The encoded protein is CASSLSGRWGGKETQYF.

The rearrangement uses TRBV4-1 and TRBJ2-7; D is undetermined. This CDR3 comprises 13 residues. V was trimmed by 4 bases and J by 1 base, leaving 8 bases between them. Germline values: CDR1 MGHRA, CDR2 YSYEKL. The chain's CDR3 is CASSLRGSYEQYF. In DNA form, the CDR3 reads TGCGCCAGCAGCCTAAGAGGTTCCTACGAGCAGTACTTC.

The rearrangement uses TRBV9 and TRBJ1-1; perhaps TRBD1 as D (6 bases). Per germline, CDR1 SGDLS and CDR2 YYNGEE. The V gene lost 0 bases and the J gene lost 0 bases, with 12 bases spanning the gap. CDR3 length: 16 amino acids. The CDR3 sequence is CASSVVLGTLNTEAFF. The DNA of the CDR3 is TGTGCCAGCAGCGTAGTGTTGGGGACATTGAACACTGAAGCTTTCTTT.

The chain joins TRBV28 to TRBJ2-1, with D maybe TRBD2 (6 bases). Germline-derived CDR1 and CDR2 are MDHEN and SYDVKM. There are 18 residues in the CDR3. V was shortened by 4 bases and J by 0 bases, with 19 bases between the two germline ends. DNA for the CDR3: TGTGCCAGCAGTTCGCGCGGGGCGACTACGAGCTCCTACAATGAGCAGTTCTTC. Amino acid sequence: CASSSRGATTSSYNEQFF.

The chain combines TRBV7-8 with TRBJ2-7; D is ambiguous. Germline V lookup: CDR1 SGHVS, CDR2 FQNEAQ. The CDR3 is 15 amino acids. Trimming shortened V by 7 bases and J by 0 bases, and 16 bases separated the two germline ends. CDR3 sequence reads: CASTANELTSYEQYF. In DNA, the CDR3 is TGTGCCAGCACTGCTAATGAGCTCACCTCCTACGAGCAGTACTTC.

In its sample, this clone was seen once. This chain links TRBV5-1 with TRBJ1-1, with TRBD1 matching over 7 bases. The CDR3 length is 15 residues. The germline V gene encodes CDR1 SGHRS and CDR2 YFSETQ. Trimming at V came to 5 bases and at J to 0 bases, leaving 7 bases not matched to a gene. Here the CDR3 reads CASRLSGGLNTEAFF. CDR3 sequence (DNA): TGCGCCAGCAGGTTATCAGGGGGTTTGAACACTGAAGCTTTCTTT.

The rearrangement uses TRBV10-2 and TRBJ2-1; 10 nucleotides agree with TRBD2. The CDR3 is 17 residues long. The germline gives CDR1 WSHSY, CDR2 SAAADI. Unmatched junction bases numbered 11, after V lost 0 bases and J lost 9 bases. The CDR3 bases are TGCGCCAGCAGTGAGTCTTTGAGGCTAGCGGGGGTAGGTGAGCAGTTCTTC. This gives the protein CASSESLRLAGVGEQFF.

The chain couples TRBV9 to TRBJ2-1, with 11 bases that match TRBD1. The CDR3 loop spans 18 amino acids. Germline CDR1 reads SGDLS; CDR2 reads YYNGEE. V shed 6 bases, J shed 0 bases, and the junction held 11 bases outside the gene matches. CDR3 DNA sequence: TGTGCCAGCACAGGGGGGGGACAGGGGGTCAGCTCCTACAATGAGCAGTTCTTC. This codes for CASTGGGQGVSSYNEQFF.

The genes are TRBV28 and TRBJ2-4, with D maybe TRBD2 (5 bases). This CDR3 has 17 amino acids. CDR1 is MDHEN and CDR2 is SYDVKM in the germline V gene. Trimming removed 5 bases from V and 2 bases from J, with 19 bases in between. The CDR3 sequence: CASSLPSRSGTKNIQYF. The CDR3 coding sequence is TGTGCCAGCAGTCTACCTTCGCGTTCGGGAACCAAAAACATTCAGTACTTC.

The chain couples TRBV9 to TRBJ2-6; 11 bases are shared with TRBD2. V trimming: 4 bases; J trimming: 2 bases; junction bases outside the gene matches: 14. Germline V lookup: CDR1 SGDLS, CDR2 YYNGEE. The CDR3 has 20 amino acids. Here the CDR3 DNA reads TGTGCCAGCAGCACAACTAGCGGGGGACCCCTCGGGACTGGGGCCAACGTCCTGACTTTC. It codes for CASSTTSGGPLGTGANVLTF.

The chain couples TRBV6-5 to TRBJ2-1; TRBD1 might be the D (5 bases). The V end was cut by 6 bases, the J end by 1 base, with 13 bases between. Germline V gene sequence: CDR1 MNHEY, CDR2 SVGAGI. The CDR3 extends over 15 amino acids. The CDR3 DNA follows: TGTGCCAGCAGCACGAGAAGGGGATCCTACAATGAGCAGTTCTTC. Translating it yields CASSTRRGSYNEQFF.

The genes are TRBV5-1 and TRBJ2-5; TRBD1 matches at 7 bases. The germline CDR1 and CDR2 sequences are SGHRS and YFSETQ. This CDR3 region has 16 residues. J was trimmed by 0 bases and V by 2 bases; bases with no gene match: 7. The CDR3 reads CASSFQGVLYQETQYF. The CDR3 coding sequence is TGCGCCAGCAGCTTTCAGGGGGTCTTGTACCAAGAGACCCAGTACTTC.